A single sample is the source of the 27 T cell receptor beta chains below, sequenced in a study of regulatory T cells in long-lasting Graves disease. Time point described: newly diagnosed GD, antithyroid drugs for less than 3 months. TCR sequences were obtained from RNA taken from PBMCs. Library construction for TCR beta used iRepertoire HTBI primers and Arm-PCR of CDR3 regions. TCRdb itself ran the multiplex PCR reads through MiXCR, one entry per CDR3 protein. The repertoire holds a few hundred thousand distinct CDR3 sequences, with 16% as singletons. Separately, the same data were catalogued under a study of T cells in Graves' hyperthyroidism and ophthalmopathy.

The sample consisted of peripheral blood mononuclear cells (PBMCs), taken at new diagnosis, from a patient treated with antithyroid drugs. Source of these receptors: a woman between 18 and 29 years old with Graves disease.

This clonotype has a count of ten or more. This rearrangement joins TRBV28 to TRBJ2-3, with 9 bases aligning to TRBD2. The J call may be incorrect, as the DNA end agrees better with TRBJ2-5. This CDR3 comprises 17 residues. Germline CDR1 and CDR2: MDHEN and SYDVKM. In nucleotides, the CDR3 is TGTGCCAGCAGTTTATCCCCGGGTAGCGGGAGTGGGGAGACCCAGTACTTC. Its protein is CASSLSPGSGSGETQYF.

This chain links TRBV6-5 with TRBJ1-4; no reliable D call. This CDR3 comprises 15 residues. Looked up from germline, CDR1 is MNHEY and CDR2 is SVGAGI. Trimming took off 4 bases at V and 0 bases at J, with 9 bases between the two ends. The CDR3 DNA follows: TGTGCCAGCAGTTTTTACGAGGCAACTAATGAAAAACTGTTTTTT. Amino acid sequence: CASSFYEATNEKLFF.

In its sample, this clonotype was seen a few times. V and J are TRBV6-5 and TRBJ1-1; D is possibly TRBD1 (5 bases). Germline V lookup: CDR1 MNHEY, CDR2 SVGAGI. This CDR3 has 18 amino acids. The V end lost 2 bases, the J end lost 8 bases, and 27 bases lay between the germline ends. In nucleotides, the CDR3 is TGTGCCAGCAGTTACGGTTTTGATTATCGGGACCCAATCCCCGAAGCTTTCTTT. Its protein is CASSYGFDYRDPIPEAFF.

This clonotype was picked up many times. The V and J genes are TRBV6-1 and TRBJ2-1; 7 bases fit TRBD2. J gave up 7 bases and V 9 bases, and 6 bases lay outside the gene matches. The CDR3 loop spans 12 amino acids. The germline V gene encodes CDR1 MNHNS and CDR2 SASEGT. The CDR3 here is CASLAGWNEQFF. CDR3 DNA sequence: TGTGCCAGTTTAGCGGGTTGGAATGAGCAGTTCTTC.

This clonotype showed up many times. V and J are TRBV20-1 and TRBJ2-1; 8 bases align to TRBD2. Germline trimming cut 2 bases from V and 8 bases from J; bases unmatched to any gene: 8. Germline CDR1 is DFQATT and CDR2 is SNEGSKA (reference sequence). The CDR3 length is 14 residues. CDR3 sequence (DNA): TGCAGTGCTAGAACCGGGACTAGTGATTATGAGCAGTTCTTC. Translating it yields CSARTGTSDYEQFF.

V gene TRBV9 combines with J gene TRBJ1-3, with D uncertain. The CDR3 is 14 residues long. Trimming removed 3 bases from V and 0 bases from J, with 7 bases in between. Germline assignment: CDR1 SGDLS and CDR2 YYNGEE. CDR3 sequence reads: CASSAESSGNTIYF. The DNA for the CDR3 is TGTGCCAGCAGCGCAGAGAGCTCTGGAAACACCATATATTTT.

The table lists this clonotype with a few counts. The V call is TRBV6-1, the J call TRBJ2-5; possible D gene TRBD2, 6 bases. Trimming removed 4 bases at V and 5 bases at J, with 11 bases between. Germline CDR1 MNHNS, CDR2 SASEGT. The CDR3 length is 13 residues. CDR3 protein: CASSGGTGETQYF. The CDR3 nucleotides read TGTGCCAGCAGTGGCGGGACCGGGGAGACCCAGTACTTC.

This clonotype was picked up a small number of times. The CDR3 spells CSFKDSTDTQYF. Written as DNA, the CDR3 is TGCAGTTTTAAGGACAGCACAGATACGCAGTATTTT. The V gene is TRBV20-1, the J gene TRBJ2-3; D gene unclear. Trimming shortened V by 8 bases and J by 0 bases, and 9 bases separated the two germline ends. CDR3 length equals 12 residues. Germline V CDR1 and CDR2: DFQATT, SNEGSKA (reference sequence).

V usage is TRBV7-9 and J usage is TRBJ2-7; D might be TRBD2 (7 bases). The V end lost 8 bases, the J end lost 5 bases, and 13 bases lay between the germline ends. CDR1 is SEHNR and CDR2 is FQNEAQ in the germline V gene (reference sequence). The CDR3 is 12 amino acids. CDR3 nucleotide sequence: TGTGCCAGCCATGGGGGGGGCAACGAGCAGTACTTC. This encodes CASHGGGNEQYF.

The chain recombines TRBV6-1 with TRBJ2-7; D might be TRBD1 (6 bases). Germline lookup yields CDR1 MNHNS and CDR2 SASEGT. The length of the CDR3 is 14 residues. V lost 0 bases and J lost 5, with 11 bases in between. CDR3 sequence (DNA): TGTGCCAGCAGTGAAGCCCGGAAGGGGGACGAGCAGTACTTC. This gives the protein CASSEARKGDEQYF.

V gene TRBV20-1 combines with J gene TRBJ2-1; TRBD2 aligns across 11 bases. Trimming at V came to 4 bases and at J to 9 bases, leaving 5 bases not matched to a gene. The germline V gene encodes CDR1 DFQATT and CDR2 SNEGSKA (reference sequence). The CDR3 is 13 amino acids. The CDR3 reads CSAILAGVFEQFF. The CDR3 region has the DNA TGCAGTGCTATACTAGCGGGAGTTTTTGAGCAGTTCTTC.

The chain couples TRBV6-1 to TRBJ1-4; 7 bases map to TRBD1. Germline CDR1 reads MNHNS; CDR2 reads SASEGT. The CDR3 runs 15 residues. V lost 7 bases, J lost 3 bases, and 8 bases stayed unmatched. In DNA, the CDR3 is TGTGCCAGCACCGACCGGGACAGCGCTAATGAAAAACTGTTTTTT. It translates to CASTDRDSANEKLFF.

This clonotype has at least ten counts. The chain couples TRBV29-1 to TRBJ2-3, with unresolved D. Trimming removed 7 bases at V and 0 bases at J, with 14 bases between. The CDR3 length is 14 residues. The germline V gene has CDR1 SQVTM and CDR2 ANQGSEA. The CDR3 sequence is CSAAGGGSTDTQYF. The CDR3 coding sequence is TGCAGCGCCGCTGGTGGCGGCAGCACAGATACGCAGTATTTT.

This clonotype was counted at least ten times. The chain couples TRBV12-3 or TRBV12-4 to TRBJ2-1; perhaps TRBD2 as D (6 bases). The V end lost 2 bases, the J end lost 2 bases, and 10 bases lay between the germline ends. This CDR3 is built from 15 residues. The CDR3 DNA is TGTGCCAGCAGTTTAATTAGCGGCCCCTACAATGAGCAGTTCTTC. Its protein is CASSLISGPYNEQFF.

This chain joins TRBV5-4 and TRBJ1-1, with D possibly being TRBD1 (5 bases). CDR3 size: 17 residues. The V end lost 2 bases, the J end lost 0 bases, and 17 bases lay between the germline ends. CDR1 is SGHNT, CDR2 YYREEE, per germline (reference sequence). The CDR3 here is CASSFPGAVTMNTEAFF. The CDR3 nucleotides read TGTGCCAGCAGCTTCCCCGGGGCCGTCACCATGAACACTGAAGCTTTCTTT.

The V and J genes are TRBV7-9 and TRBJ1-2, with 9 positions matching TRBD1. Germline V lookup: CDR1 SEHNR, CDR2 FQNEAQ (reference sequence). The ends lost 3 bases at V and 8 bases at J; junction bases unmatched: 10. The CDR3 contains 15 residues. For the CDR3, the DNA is TGTGCCAGCAGCTTGCAACGACAGGGGGTGGGCGGCTACACCTTC. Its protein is CASSLQRQGVGGYTF.

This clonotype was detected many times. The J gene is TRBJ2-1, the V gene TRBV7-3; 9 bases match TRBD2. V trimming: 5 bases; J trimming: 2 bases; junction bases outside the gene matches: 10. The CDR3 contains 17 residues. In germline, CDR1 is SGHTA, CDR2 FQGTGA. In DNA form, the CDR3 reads TGTGCCAGCAGCATACGCCCGTCTAGCGGGGCCTACAATGAGCAGTTCTTC. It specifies CASSIRPSSGAYNEQFF.

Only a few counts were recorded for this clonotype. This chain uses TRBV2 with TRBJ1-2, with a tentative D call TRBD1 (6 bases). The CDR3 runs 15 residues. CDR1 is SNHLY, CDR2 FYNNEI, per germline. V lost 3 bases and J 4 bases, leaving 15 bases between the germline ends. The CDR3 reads CASSEGRGGFYGYTF. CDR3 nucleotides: TGTGCCAGCAGTGAGGGCAGGGGCGGATTCTATGGCTACACCTTC. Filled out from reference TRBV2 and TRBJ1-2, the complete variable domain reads EPEVTQTPSHQVTQMGQEVILRCVPISNHLYFYWYRQILGQKVEFLVSFYNNEISEKSEIFDDQFSVERPDGSNFTLKIRSTKLEDSAMYFCASSEGRGGFYGYTFGSGTRLTVV.

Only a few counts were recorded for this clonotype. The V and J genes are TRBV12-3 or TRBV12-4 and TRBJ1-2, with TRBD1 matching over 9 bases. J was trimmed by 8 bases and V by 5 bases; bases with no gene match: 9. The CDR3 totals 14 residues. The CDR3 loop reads CASSPTGTGNGYTF. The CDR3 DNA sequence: TGTGCCAGCAGTCCCACCGGGACAGGGAACGGCTACACCTTC.

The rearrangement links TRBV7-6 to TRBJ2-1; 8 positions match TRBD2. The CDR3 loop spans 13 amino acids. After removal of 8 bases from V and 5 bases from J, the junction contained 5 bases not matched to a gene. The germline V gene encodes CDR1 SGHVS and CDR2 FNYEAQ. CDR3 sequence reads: CASGSGLDNEQFF. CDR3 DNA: TGTGCCAGCGGTTCGGGACTAGACAATGAGCAGTTCTTC.

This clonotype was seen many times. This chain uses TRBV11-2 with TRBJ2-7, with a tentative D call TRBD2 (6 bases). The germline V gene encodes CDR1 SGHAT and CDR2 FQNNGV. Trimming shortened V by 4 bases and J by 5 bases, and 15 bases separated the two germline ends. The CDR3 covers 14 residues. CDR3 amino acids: CASSSRLDGNEQYF. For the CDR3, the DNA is TGTGCCAGCAGCTCCAGACTAGATGGTAACGAGCAGTACTTC. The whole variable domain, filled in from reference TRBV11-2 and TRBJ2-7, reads EAGVAQSPRYKIIEKRQSVAFWCNPISGHATLYWYQQILGQGPKLLIQFQNNGVVDDSQLPKDRFSAERLKGVDSTLKIQPAKLEDSAVYLCASSSRLDGNEQYFGPGTRLTVT.

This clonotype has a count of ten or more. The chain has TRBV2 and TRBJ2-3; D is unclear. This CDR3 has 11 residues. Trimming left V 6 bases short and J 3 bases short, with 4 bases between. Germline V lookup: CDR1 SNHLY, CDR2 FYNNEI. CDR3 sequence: CASRQTDTQYF. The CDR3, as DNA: TGTGCCAGCAGGCAAACAGATACGCAGTATTTT.

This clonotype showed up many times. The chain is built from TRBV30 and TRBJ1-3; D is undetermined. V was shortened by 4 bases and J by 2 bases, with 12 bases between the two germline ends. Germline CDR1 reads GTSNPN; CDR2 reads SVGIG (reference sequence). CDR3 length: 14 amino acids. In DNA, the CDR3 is TGTGCCTGGATAATGAAGGGTGCTGGAAACACCATATATTTT. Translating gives CAWIMKGAGNTIYF.

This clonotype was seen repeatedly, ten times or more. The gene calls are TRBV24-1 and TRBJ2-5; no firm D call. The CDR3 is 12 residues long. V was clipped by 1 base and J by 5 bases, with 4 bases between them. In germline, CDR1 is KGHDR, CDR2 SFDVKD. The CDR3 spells CATSDFAETQYF. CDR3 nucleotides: TGTGCCACCAGTGATTTTGCGGAGACCCAGTACTTC.

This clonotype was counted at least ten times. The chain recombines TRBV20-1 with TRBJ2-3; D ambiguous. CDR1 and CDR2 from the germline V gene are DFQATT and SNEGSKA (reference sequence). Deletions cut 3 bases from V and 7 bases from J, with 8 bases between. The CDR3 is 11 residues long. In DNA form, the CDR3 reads TGCAGTGCTAGGGAAGTTAATACGCAGTATTTT. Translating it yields CSAREVNTQYF.

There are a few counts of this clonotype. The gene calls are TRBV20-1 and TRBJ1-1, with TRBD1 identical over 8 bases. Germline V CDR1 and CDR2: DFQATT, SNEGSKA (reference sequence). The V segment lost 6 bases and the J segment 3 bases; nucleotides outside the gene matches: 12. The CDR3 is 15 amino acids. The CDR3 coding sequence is TGCAGTGCCATCGCGGACAGGGTCAGTGACACTGAAGCTTTCTTT. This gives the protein CSAIADRVSDTEAFF.

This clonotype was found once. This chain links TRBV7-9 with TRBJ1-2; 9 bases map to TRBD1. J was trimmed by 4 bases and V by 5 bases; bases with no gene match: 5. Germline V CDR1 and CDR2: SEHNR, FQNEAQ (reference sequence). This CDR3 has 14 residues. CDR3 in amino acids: CASSRETGGYGYTF. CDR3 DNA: TGTGCCAGCAGCCGAGAGACAGGGGGCTATGGCTACACCTTC.